What follows are 14 T cell receptor beta chains derived from one specimen sequenced in a study of T cells in women clearing cervical HPV infection. This table comes from immunoSEQ multiplex PCR, and its TCRdb copy is limited to in-frame clones, with some not included. This sample contains roughly 30,000 clones. Sequencing used blood buffy coat. The origin of the receptors is a woman between 18 and 70 years old with a cervical HPV16 infection that either progressed to CIN3+ or cleared (not recorded which).

On this clone: Read data end 3 residues before the CDR3 end; the end is taken from the germline J gene. The chain couples TRBV20-1 to TRBJ2-1; maybe TRBD2 (5 bases). Trimming took off 3 bases at V and 6 bases at J, with 18 bases between the two ends. The germline gives CDR1 DFQATT, CDR2 SNEGSKA (reference sequence). The CDR3 totals 15 residues. CDR3 protein: CSARVGAFRGNEQFF. CDR3 DNA (partial): TGCAGTGCTAGGGTCGGTGCCTTTCGGGGCAATGAG.

Regarding this clone: The read ends 3 residues early relative to the CDR3; the germline J gene fills the gap. Distinct nucleotide sequences in the sample also encode this CDR3. The rearrangement links TRBV20-1 to TRBJ1-2; TRBD1 might be the D (5 bases). The germline V and J ends were trimmed by 3 bases and 5 bases, with 13 bases remaining between them. Germline lookup yields CDR1 DFQATT and CDR2 SNEGSKA (reference sequence). The CDR3 extends over 13 amino acids. Incomplete CDR3 DNA: TGCAGTGCTAGTTCCGGGAGGGGTTATGGC. Protein: CSASSGRGYG. The CDR3 reads in full as CSASSGRGYGYTF.

Considering frequency, this clone is medium-sized. The read halts 3 residues ahead of the CDR3 end, with the missing end drawn from the germline J gene. J is TRBJ2-2 and V is TRBV7-8; 7 bases align to TRBD2. The V segment lost 3 bases and the J segment 6 bases; nucleotides outside the gene matches: 4. This CDR3 has 14 amino acids. The germline V gene encodes CDR1 SGHVS and CDR2 FQNEAQ. CDR3 amino acids: CASSLDRGAGELFF. CDR3 DNA, as far as it was read: TGTGCCAGCAGCTTGGACCGGGGGGCCGGGGAG. Full variable domain (remainder filled in from reference TRBV7-8 and TRBJ2-2): GAGVSQSPRYKVAKRGQDVALRCDPISGHVSLFWYQQALGQGPEFLTYFQNEAQLDKSGLPSDRFFAERPEGSVSTLKIQRTQQEDSAVYLCASSLDRGAGELFFGEGSRLTVL.

On this clone: One junction end does not reproduce the germline sequence, and a read error may be involved. The read is 3 residues too short to cover the CDR3 end, so that end is filled in from the germline J gene. In the same sample, other DNA sequences code for this CDR3. The rearrangement links TRBV11-2 to TRBJ1-3; 7 bases map to TRBD1. The germline gives CDR1 SGHAT, CDR2 FQNNGV. The CDR3 is 14 amino acids. CDR3 sequence reads: CASSQQGHANTIYF. Incomplete CDR3 DNA: TGTGCCAGCAGCCAACAGGGGCACGCAAACACT.

Worth noting for this clone: The read finishes 3 residues shy of the CDR3 end, and the germline J gene is used to complete it. V is TRBV5-1 and J is TRBJ2-5; TRBD2 matches 7 bases. V dropped 3 bases and J dropped 2; count of bases not matched to a gene: 7. The CDR3 spans 15 residues. CDR1 is SGHRS, CDR2 YFSETQ, per germline. The covered CDR3 bases are TGCGCCAGCAGCTCCTCTGGGGGGGAACAAGAGACC. Translated, it gives CASSSSGGEQET. The full CDR3 sequence reads CASSSSGGEQETQYF.

Points on this clone: Read coverage stops 3 residues before the CDR3 terminus; the germline J gene supplies the remainder. V gene TRBV18 combines with J gene TRBJ2-3, with 10 bases identical to TRBD1. The CDR3 length is 14 residues. Germline V gene lookup returns CDR1 KGHSH and CDR2 LQKENI. This chain's CDR3 is CASSLSDRGETQYF. The CDR3 bases that were read are TGTGCCAGCTCACTTTCGGACAGGGGGGAGACG.

With respect to this clone: Read data end 3 residues before the CDR3 end; the end is taken from the germline J gene. The chain uses TRBV7-6 and TRBJ2-2; 10 bases fit TRBD1. The CDR3 spans 17 residues. The germline V gene has CDR1 SGHVS and CDR2 FNYEAQ. V trimming: 5 bases; J trimming: 6 bases; junction bases outside the gene matches: 12. The CDR3 sequence: CASSPAGTGAGAGELFF. The CDR3 bases that were read are TGTGCCAGCAGCCCGGCCGGGACAGGGGCCGGGGCCGGGGAG.

Of note for this clone: The sequenced fragment ends 3 residues before the CDR3 boundary, so the rest is inferred from the germline J gene. J is TRBJ2-7 and V is TRBV25-1; D is possibly TRBD1 (6 bases). Germline CDR1 and CDR2: MGHDK and SYGVNS. V lost 1 base and J lost 5, with 6 bases in between. The CDR3 loop spans 12 amino acids. The part of the CDR3 DNA that was read is TGTGCCAGCAGTGAATCAGGGGACGAG. The encoded protein is CASSESGDE. The full-length CDR3 reads as CASSESGDEQYF.

Worth noting for this clone: The sequenced fragment ends 3 residues before the CDR3 boundary, so the rest is inferred from the germline J gene. The rearrangement joins TRBV7-2 to TRBJ2-4; a weak D match, TRBD1 (6 bases). Germline lookup yields CDR1 SGHTA and CDR2 FQGNSA. The CDR3 totals 13 residues. Trimming shortened V by 0 bases and J by 8 bases, and 8 bases separated the two germline ends. Partial CDR3 DNA: TGTGCCAGCAGCTTAGCGGGGGCCGACATT. Its protein product is CASSLAGADI. The CDR3 in full is CASSLAGADIQYF.

Details on this clone: The missing CDR3 end, 3 residues past where the read stops, is filled in from the germline J gene. This rearrangement joins TRBV9 to TRBJ2-3; 7 bases are a match to TRBD2. This CDR3 has 15 amino acids. Trimming took 1 base from V and 4 from J; bases not matched to a gene: 6. The germline V gene has CDR1 SGDLS and CDR2 YYNGEE. The sequenced CDR3 bases are TGTGCCAGCAGCGTAAGCAGCGGGGCCCCAGATACG. The encoded protein is CASSVSSGAPDT. The whole CDR3 is CASSVSSGAPDTQYF.

Remarks on this clone: The observed sequence ends 3 residues before the CDR3 terminus, with the missing tail filled in from the germline J gene. V is TRBV20-1 and J is TRBJ2-7; TRBD1 matches 12 bases. Germline CDR1 and CDR2: DFQATT and SNEGSKA (reference sequence). This CDR3 comprises 14 residues. Unmatched junction bases numbered 4, after V lost 2 bases and J lost 5 bases. CDR3 bases read: TGCAGTGCTAGATATGGGACAGGGGGCCACGAG. Translating gives CSARYGTGGHE. The whole CDR3 sequence is CSARYGTGGHEQYF.

For this clone: Read data end 3 residues before the CDR3 end; the end is taken from the germline J gene. V is TRBV6-1 and J is TRBJ1-5; a weak D match, TRBD1 (5 bases). From germline, CDR1 is MNHNS and CDR2 SASEGT. The CDR3 consists of 17 residues. Trimming removed 2 bases at V and 7 bases at J, with 21 bases between. Partial CDR3 DNA: TGTGCCAGCAGTGAATCATGGACATTCCTCCTAGGCCAGCCC. It is translated as CASSESWTFLLGQP. Given in full, the CDR3 is CASSESWTFLLGQPQHF.

Concerning this clone itself: The junction departs from germline at one end; a sequencing error may be responsible. The CDR3 is cut off 3 residues early in the read; its end comes from the germline J gene. The rearrangement uses TRBV20-1 and TRBJ2-5; TRBD2 agrees at 10 bases. Per germline, CDR1 DFQATT and CDR2 SNEGSKA (reference sequence). The CDR3 is 14 residues long. The CDR3 bases that were read are TGCAGTGCTGCCTCCGGGACTAGCGAAGACACC. Amino acids: CSAASGTSEDT. The full CDR3 is CSAASGTSEDTQYF.

On this clone itself: The read gets to within 3 residues of the CDR3 end, and the germline J gene fills in the rest. The V call is TRBV2, the J call TRBJ2-1; 8 positions agree with TRBD1. In germline, CDR1 is SNHLY, CDR2 FYNNEI. The CDR3 runs 15 residues. V shed 4 bases and J 7 bases; nucleotides not matched to a gene: 9. The CDR3 spells CASSGRDRGTNEQFF. Partial CDR3 DNA: TGTGCCAGCAGTGGTCGAGACAGGGGAACTAATGAG.